These 28 T cell receptor beta chains originate from one sample sequenced in a study of T cell changes during pregnancy in multiple sclerosis. The data were produced by immunoSEQ multiplex PCR, yet TCRdb's version contains in-frame clones alone and is incomplete. This sample has fewer than 85,000 clones, with about 95% found just once. The specimen comprised peripheral blood, sampled in the third trimester of pregnancy. These TCRs come from a female donor with multiple sclerosis, enrolled in a pregnancy study.

This chain uses TRBV19 with TRBJ2-7, with 7 bases lining up with TRBD1. The V and J ends lost 3 bases and 7 bases, in that order; junction bases with no gene match: 6. CDR3 length: 13 amino acids. From germline, CDR1 is LNHDA and CDR2 SQIVND (reference sequence). The CDR3 DNA sequence: TGTGCCAGTAGTATCAGGGACAGTCAAGAGCAGTACTTC. Amino acids: CASSIRDSQEQYF.

This chain uses TRBV6-5 with TRBJ1-1, with D possibly being TRBD1 (6 bases). V lost 7 bases and J 0 bases, leaving 12 bases between the germline ends. The CDR3 has 14 amino acids. CDR1 MNHEY and CDR2 SVGAGI come from the germline V gene. In DNA, the CDR3 is TGTGCCAGCACCCAGGGGCGGCTGAACACTGAAGCTTTCTTT. Translation gives CASTQGRLNTEAFF.

This chain links TRBV6-1 with TRBJ1-2; no definite D call. Trimming removed 2 bases at V and 2 bases at J, with 6 bases between. There are 13 residues in the CDR3. Per germline, CDR1 MNHNS and CDR2 SASEGT. CDR3 coding DNA: TGTGCCAGCAGTGAAAACAGAAACTATGGCTACACCTTC. Encoded protein: CASSENRNYGYTF.

The rearrangement uses TRBV7-2 and TRBJ2-5; TRBD2 is a possible D gene (6 bases). The length of the CDR3 is 18 residues. V lost 5 bases and J lost 1, with 23 bases in between. Germline V lookup: CDR1 SGHTA, CDR2 FQGNSA. The CDR3 region is CASSTLDGRSEPQETQYF. CDR3 DNA sequence: TGTGCCAGCAGCACGTTGGATGGGAGGAGCGAGCCCCAAGAGACCCAGTACTTC.

This sequence joins TRBV7-6 and TRBJ1-1; TRBD1 might be the D (6 bases). The CDR3 contains 14 residues. Germline V lookup: CDR1 SGHVS, CDR2 FNYEAQ. V was shortened by 5 bases and J by 1 base, with 11 bases between the two germline ends. The CDR3 DNA is TGTGCCAGCAGCCAGGGGTGGGCGAACACTGAAGCTTTCTTT. Translation: CASSQGWANTEAFF.

The chain couples TRBV27 to TRBJ2-1, with 11 bases that match TRBD2. V was pared by 4 bases and J by 7 bases, with 12 bases of the junction left unmatched. The germline gives CDR1 MNHEY, CDR2 SMNVEV (reference sequence). The CDR3 totals 17 residues. The CDR3 sequence: CASSSIGSGGEDNEQFF. In DNA form, the CDR3 reads TGTGCCAGCAGTTCCATCGGTAGCGGGGGGGAGGATAATGAGCAGTTCTTC.

This chain connects TRBV19 to TRBJ1-2, with 7 bases aligning to TRBD1. The ends lost 1 base at V and 6 bases at J; junction bases unmatched: 8. The CDR3 loop spans 15 amino acids. Per germline, CDR1 LNHDA and CDR2 SQIVND (reference sequence). The CDR3 region has the DNA TGTGCCAGTAGTATAGCGTGGGACAGTAGGAATGGCTACACCTTC. Protein: CASSIAWDSRNGYTF.

This rearrangement joins TRBV15 to TRBJ2-3; 10 nucleotides match TRBD1. The germline V gene has CDR1 LNHNV and CDR2 YYDKDF (reference sequence). The CDR3 extends over 17 amino acids. V trimming: 0 bases; J trimming: 8 bases; junction bases outside the gene matches: 11. The CDR3: CATSRDGGQGVDGTQYF. CDR3 DNA: TGTGCCACCAGCAGAGATGGTGGACAGGGGGTTGACGGTACGCAGTATTTT.

The V call is TRBV7-3, the J call TRBJ2-3, with 7 bases matching TRBD1. After removal of 2 bases from V and 5 bases from J, the junction contained 13 bases not matched to a gene. The germline CDR1 and CDR2 sequences are SGHTA and FQGTGA. This CDR3 has 17 residues. The CDR3 loop is CASSLYGDGTEGDTQYF. The CDR3 nucleotides are TGTGCCAGCAGCTTATATGGTGACGGGACAGAAGGAGATACGCAGTATTTT.

The rearrangement joins TRBV19 to TRBJ2-1; TRBD2 agrees at 11 bases. Germline trimming cut 7 bases from V and 0 bases from J; bases unmatched to any gene: 17. The CDR3 contains 20 residues. Looked up from germline, CDR1 is LNHDA and CDR2 is SQIVND (reference sequence). This CDR3 is CASNGLGLAGGHVSYNEQFF. CDR3 bases: TGTGCCAGTAACGGACTCGGGCTAGCGGGGGGCCACGTCTCCTACAATGAGCAGTTCTTC. Complete variable domain (other parts from reference TRBV19 and TRBJ2-1): DGGITQSPKYLFRKEGQNVTLSCEQNLNHDAMYWYRQDPGQGLRLIYYSQIVNDFQKGDIAEGYSVSREKKESFPLTVTSAQKNPTAFYLCASNGLGLAGGHVSYNEQFFGPGTRLTVL.

This chain connects TRBV29-1 to TRBJ2-7; 9 nucleotides align to TRBD1. V lost 4 bases to trimming and J lost 4 bases; unmatched junction nucleotides: 5. The CDR3 loop spans 13 amino acids. CDR1 is SQVTM, CDR2 ANQGSEA, per germline. The CDR3 reads CSVVTGGLYEQYF. CDR3 sequence (DNA): TGCAGCGTTGTGACAGGGGGTCTGTACGAGCAGTACTTC.

V is TRBV9 and J is TRBJ2-1; perhaps TRBD1 as D (6 bases). Trimming shortened V by 3 bases and J by 4 bases, and 14 bases separated the two germline ends. CDR1 and CDR2 from the germline V gene are SGDLS and YYNGEE. This CDR3 region has 15 residues. Written as DNA, the CDR3 is TGTGCCAGCAGCGCTTTCGGACAGCTATACAATGAGCAGTTCTTC. Translating it yields CASSAFGQLYNEQFF.

The chain combines TRBV2 with TRBJ2-3; D is perhaps TRBD1 (6 bases). Germline CDR1 reads SNHLY; CDR2 reads FYNNEI. The length of the CDR3 is 15 residues. The V gene lost 2 bases and the J gene lost 5 bases, with 14 bases spanning the gap. Here the CDR3 DNA reads TGTGCCAGCAGTGAATCAGGTCAGGGGATAGATACGCAGTATTTT. Amino acids: CASSESGQGIDTQYF. The full variable domain, in which reference TRBV2 and TRBJ2-3 provide the parts outside the CDR3, is EPEVTQTPSHQVTQMGQEVILRCVPISNHLYFYWYRQILGQKVEFLVSFYNNEISEKSEIFDDQFSVERPDGSNFTLKIRSTKLEDSAMYFCASSESGQGIDTQYFGPGTRLTVL.

The rearrangement links TRBV7-8 to TRBJ2-5, with 7 bases lining up with TRBD2. Germline V gives CDR1 SGHVS, CDR2 FQNEAQ. The CDR3 has 14 residues. V shed 1 base, J shed 5 bases, and the junction held 4 bases outside the gene matches. The CDR3 sequence is CASSLGRGLETQYF. For the CDR3, the DNA is TGTGCCAGCAGCTTAGGGCGGGGGTTGGAGACCCAGTACTTC.

The V gene is TRBV5-1, the J gene TRBJ1-1, with a possible D match to TRBD1 (5 bases). V lost 0 bases to trimming and J lost 4 bases, with 13 bases between them. This CDR3 has 15 residues. Germline assignment: CDR1 SGHRS and CDR2 YFSETQ. In DNA form, the CDR3 reads TGCGCCAGCAGCTTGGCCGCCAGGGTAGCCACTGAAGCTTTCTTT. Its translation: CASSLAARVATEAFF.

The chain links TRBV7-2 to TRBJ2-5; tentatively, D is TRBD2 (6 bases). The CDR3 runs to 11 residues. The germline V and J ends were trimmed by 7 bases and 7 bases, with 10 bases remaining between them. Germline assignment: CDR1 SGHTA and CDR2 FQGNSA. The CDR3 bases are TGTGCCAGCACGGGGGTTGCGACCCAGTACTTC. Protein product: CASTGVATQYF.

The chain combines TRBV5-8 with TRBJ2-6, with 8 bases that match TRBD1. V dropped 4 bases and J dropped 0; count of bases not matched to a gene: 9. Per the germline V gene, CDR1 is SGHTS and CDR2 is YDEGEE. The CDR3 runs 18 residues. The CDR3 DNA sequence: TGTGCCAGCAGCGGACGACAGGGGAGCCCCTCTGGGGCCAACGTCCTGACTTTC. This codes for CASSGRQGSPSGANVLTF.

V gene TRBV29-1 combines with J gene TRBJ2-2, with TRBD1 identical over 10 bases. Trimming at V came to 7 bases and at J to 6 bases, leaving 8 bases not matched to a gene. The germline gives CDR1 SQVTM, CDR2 ANQGSEA. This CDR3 is built from 14 residues. The CDR3 bases are TGCAGCGCCGAGGGACAGGGGATACCCGGGGAGCTGTTTTTT. Its translation is CSAEGQGIPGELFF.

This rearrangement joins TRBV15 to TRBJ1-1; a possible D gene is TRBD1 (6 bases). CDR1 and CDR2 from the germline V gene are LNHNV and YYDKDF (reference sequence). The length of the CDR3 is 12 residues. Trimming took off 3 bases at V and 8 bases at J, with 10 bases between the two ends. The CDR3 sequence: CATSSAQGEAFF. DNA of the CDR3: TGTGCCACCAGCAGTGCCCAGGGGGAAGCTTTCTTT.

The CDR3 reads CASSHRTGFEKLFF. CDR3 DNA: TGTGCCAGCAGCCACCGGACAGGGTTTGAAAAACTGTTTTTT. J is TRBJ1-4 and V is TRBV14; TRBD1 agrees at 8 bases. Germline CDR1 and CDR2: SGHDN and FVKESK. The CDR3 extends over 14 amino acids. The V segment lost 3 bases and the J segment 7 bases; nucleotides outside the gene matches: 4. Full variable domain (missing parts from reference TRBV14 and TRBJ1-4): EAGVTQFPSHSVIEKGQTVTLRCDPISGHDNLYWYRRVMGKEIKFLLHFVKESKQDESGMPNNRFLAERTGGTYSTLKVQPAELEDSGVYFCASSHRTGFEKLFFGSGTQLSVL.

This clone was picked up one time. This chain joins TRBV5-1 and TRBJ2-7; tentative D call: TRBD1 (5 bases). The germline V gene encodes CDR1 SGHRS and CDR2 YFSETQ. The CDR3 loop spans 13 amino acids. V was clipped by 0 bases and J by 3 bases, with 7 bases between them. CDR3 nucleotide sequence: TGCGCCAGCAGCTTGGGACAGATCTACGAGCAGTACTTC. Its protein product is CASSLGQIYEQYF. Combining the CDR3 with reference TRBV5-1 and TRBJ2-7 gives the whole variable domain KAGVTQTPRYLIKTRGQQVTLSCSPISGHRSVSWYQQTPGQGLQFLFEYFSETQRNKGNFPGRFSGRQFSNSRSEMNVSTLELGDSALYLCASSLGQIYEQYFGPGTRLTVT.

This chain links TRBV6-6 with TRBJ2-2, with a possible D match to TRBD1 (5 bases). Trimming pared 8 bases from V and 10 bases from J, leaving 14 bases between. This CDR3 is built from 12 residues. The germline gives CDR1 MNHNY, CDR2 SVGAGI (reference sequence). The CDR3 protein is CASYTKGVELFF. The CDR3 DNA follows: TGTGCCAGCTATACGAAAGGGGTGGAGCTGTTTTTT.

The chain uses TRBV6-6 and TRBJ2-7, with D possibly TRBD1 on 6 matching bases. The CDR3 has 14 amino acids. V lost 2 bases, J lost 0 bases, and 8 bases lay in between. Per germline, CDR1 MNHNY and CDR2 SVGAGI (reference sequence). CDR3 in amino acids: CASSYAGASYEQYF. The DNA for the CDR3 is TGTGCCAGCAGTTACGCAGGGGCCTCCTACGAGCAGTACTTC.

The CDR3 spells CASSPFAARGPSTDTQYF. The DNA of the CDR3 is TGTGCCAGCAGCCCGTTCGCCGCGAGGGGGCCTAGCACAGATACGCAGTATTTT. V is TRBV7-8 and J is TRBJ2-3; 7 positions agree with TRBD1. Germline V gives CDR1 SGHVS, CDR2 FQNEAQ. Germline trimming cut 5 bases from V and 0 bases from J; bases unmatched to any gene: 14. The CDR3 has 18 residues. The complete variable domain, with remaining parts taken from reference TRBV7-8 and TRBJ2-3, reads GAGVSQSPRYKVAKRGQDVALRCDPISGHVSLFWYQQALGQGPEFLTYFQNEAQLDKSGLPSDRFFAERPEGSVSTLKIQRTQQEDSAVYLCASSPFAARGPSTDTQYFGPGTRLTVL.

The chain combines TRBV2 with TRBJ2-1; TRBD1 is a possible D gene (5 bases). The CDR3 consists of 13 residues. Between the trimmed V and J ends, which lost 6 bases and 0 bases, there was a span of 6 bases. CDR1 and CDR2 (germline): SNHLY, FYNNEI. The CDR3 reads CASRQVSYNEQFF. In nucleotides, the CDR3 is TGTGCCAGCAGACAGGTCTCCTACAATGAGCAGTTCTTC.

The chain combines TRBV10-3 with TRBJ1-2, with D possibly TRBD1 on 6 matching bases. From germline, CDR1 is ENHRY and CDR2 SYGVKD. This CDR3 region has 15 residues. V lost 6 bases and J 0 bases, leaving 14 bases between the germline ends. In DNA, the CDR3 is TGTGCCATCAGCCAAGACAGGACGGCTAACTATGGCTACACCTTC. It codes for CAISQDRTANYGYTF.

The V call is TRBV6-5, the J call TRBJ2-6; 7 bases are a match to TRBD1. The CDR3 loop spans 16 amino acids. Germline lookup yields CDR1 MNHEY and CDR2 SVGAGI. J gave up 0 bases and V 2 bases, and 1 base lay outside the gene matches. The CDR3 bases are TGTGCCAGCAGTTACGACAGGGCCTCTGGGGCCAACGTCCTGACTTTC. It translates to CASSYDRASGANVLTF.

The CDR3 DNA follows: TGTGCCAGCAGCGTACTAGCGGGGGGGCGAGAGCAGTACTTC. Translating it yields CASSVLAGGREQYF. This rearrangement joins TRBV14 to TRBJ2-7; 13 bases map to TRBD2. V shed 5 bases, J shed 7 bases, and the junction held 5 bases outside the gene matches. The CDR3 is 14 residues long. Germline CDR1 SGHDN, CDR2 FVKESK.